The following is a TCR beta chain sequence with its context. Antigen specificity is unknown. The data originate from a study of T cells in localized non-small cell lung cancer. Broader study findings: Among the tissues sampled, uninvolved adjacent lung had the highest T cell clonality, above tumor. Appearance in adjacent lung was seen for a median about 59 of the top 100 tumor clones. As only one tumor region underwent sequencing, heterogeneity remains possible.

Some clones are missing from TCRdb's copy, which holds only in-frame ones; the method was immunoSEQ multiplex PCR. The sample holds tens of thousands of clones, about 85% seen once. V was trimmed by 0 bases and J by 5 bases, leaving 13 bases between them. The CDR3 sequence is 15 residues long. Germline-derived CDR1 and CDR2 are LGHNA and YNFKEQ. This TCR came from a woman aged 35-70 years with stage II squamous cell lung carcinoma. The gene calls are TRBV4-2 and TRBJ1-1; tentative D call: TRBD1 (6 bases). The sequenced sample was PBMCs, obtained before any cancer treatment. The CDR3 loop reads CASSQEIGGGTEAFF. The CDR3 nucleotides read TGTGCCAGCAGCCAAGAGATAGGGGGTGGGACTGAAGCTTTCTTT.